This T cell receptor (beta chain) was obtained from a study of blood T cell repertoires in COVID-19. About the study: Material from acute and convalescent COVID-19 was sourced from the United States, Italy and Spain. T cells, B-cell-depleted T cells, or PBMCs provided the cDNA or gDNA that served as material.

Trimming shortened V by 3 bases and J by 1 base, and 6 bases separated the two germline ends. Germline assignment: CDR1 LNHDA and CDR2 SQIVND (reference sequence). This CDR3 has 14 amino acids. As handled by the study authors: Researchers report that nucleated cell counts were estimated from reference gene primer amplification. Sequencing was performed with immunoSEQ multiplex PCR; in TCRdb, only in-frame clones are kept and a portion is missing. That table supplies the V and J calls and clone size; D and trimming were determined from the DNA. This sample has some 64,000 clones, with 65% to 80% found just once.

Sequenced: peripheral blood. The TCR was taken from a man in his sixties with acute or convalescent COVID-19. This chain uses TRBV19 with TRBJ2-2, with D unclear. Here the CDR3 reads CASSMAKNTGELFF. The CDR3 DNA reads as TGTGCCAGTAGTATGGCAAAGAACACCGGGGAGCTGTTTTTT.